This passage covers 26 T cell receptor beta chains from one sample sequenced in a study of blood T cell repertoires in COVID-19. Clones were sequenced by immunoSEQ multiplex PCR, and TCRdb holds only the in-frame ones, with some missing. The sample gives about 200,000 clones, about 76% of which show up once; approximately 6% is in the top ten. Material for sequencing was peripheral blood. All receptors come from a woman in her thirties or forties with COVID-19, enrolled during active disease.

The chain links TRBV27 to TRBJ1-4; TRBD1 aligns across 8 bases. Looked up from germline, CDR1 is MNHEY and CDR2 is SMNVEV (reference sequence). V lost 8 bases and J lost 3; bases outside the gene matches: 8. This CDR3 is built from 15 residues. The CDR3 nucleotides read TGTGCCAGCCGAATGAACAGGGGGTCTAATGAAAAACTGTTTTTT. Translated: CASRMNRGSNEKLFF.

The chain carries TRBV6-6 and TRBJ2-2, with D perhaps matching TRBD2 (5 bases). Germline V gene data show CDR1 as MNHNY and CDR2 as SVGAGI (reference sequence). This CDR3 has 14 residues. The germline V and J ends were trimmed by 6 bases and 4 bases, with 12 bases remaining between them. CDR3 in DNA: TGTGCCAGCAGCCTTCCCGCGGGCACCGGGGAGCTGTTTTTT. It codes for CASSLPAGTGELFF.

The chain uses TRBV19 and TRBJ2-7; unclear D gene. Deletions cut 2 bases from V and 1 base from J, with 12 bases between. The CDR3 sequence is 15 residues long. CDR1 and CDR2 from the germline V gene are LNHDA and SQIVND (reference sequence). The CDR3: CASSIIGALSYEQYF. The CDR3 region has the DNA TGTGCCAGTAGTATAATAGGAGCGCTTTCCTACGAGCAGTACTTC.

The chain employs TRBV3-1 (or the pseudogene TRBV3-2) and TRBJ1-2, with TRBD1 matching over 8 bases. Germline CDR1 reads LGHDT; CDR2 reads YNNKEL (reference sequence). CDR3 length: 16 amino acids. V shed 4 bases and J 4 bases; nucleotides not matched to a gene: 11. CDR3 residues: CASSPRTGKRGYGYTF. CDR3 nucleotide sequence: TGTGCCAGCAGCCCCCGGACAGGGAAGCGAGGCTATGGCTACACCTTC.

The rearrangement joins TRBV4-1 to TRBJ2-3; 7 bases line up with TRBD1. V lost 3 bases, J lost 5 bases, and 2 bases stayed unmatched. The CDR3 loop spans 13 amino acids. Germline CDR1 MGHRA, CDR2 YSYEKL. This CDR3 is CASSQTGLDTQYF. In DNA form, the CDR3 reads TGCGCCAGCAGCCAGACAGGGTTAGATACGCAGTATTTT.

In regard to this clone: The junction and the germline gene differ at one end; a read error may be behind it. The rearrangement links TRBV12-3 or TRBV12-4 to TRBJ1-1; D remains unclear. The CDR3 extends over 13 amino acids. CDR3 DNA sequence: TGTGCCAGCGGTTTGAGGTGGCACACTGAAGCTTTCTTT. This sequence encodes CASGLRWHTEAFF.

The chain is built from TRBV18 and TRBJ2-7; maybe TRBD2 (6 bases). Trimming took off 5 bases at V and 3 bases at J, with 20 bases between the two ends. The CDR3 length is 16 residues. Germline V gene lookup returns CDR1 KGHSH and CDR2 LQKENI. This chain's CDR3 is CASSWNRDWTDYEQYF. In DNA form, the CDR3 reads TGTGCCAGCTCATGGAACCGGGACTGGACTGACTACGAGCAGTACTTC.

The chain recombines TRBV5-5 with TRBJ2-1; D may be TRBD1 (6 bases). In germline, CDR1 is SGHKS, CDR2 YYEKEE (reference sequence). The CDR3 is 12 residues long. With 4 bases removed from V and 7 bases from J, the gap between germline ends came to 9 bases. CDR3 sequence reads: CASSPDRNEQFF. As DNA, the CDR3 is TGTGCCAGCAGCCCCGACAGGAATGAGCAGTTCTTC.

The chain links TRBV7-3 to TRBJ2-5, with 11 bases lining up with TRBD2. V shed 5 bases and J 3 bases; nucleotides not matched to a gene: 5. This CDR3 region has 15 residues. CDR1 SGHTA and CDR2 FQGTGA come from the germline V gene. The CDR3 nucleotides read TGTGCCAGCAGCGTTCATAGCGGGGGGGAAGAGACCCAGTACTTC. It specifies CASSVHSGGEETQYF.

This clone came up a few times. The chain has TRBV5-3 and TRBJ2-7, with 12 bases fitting TRBD2. TRBV5-3 carries the ORF label, with uncertain function. The CDR3 covers 14 residues. The V segment lost 7 bases and the J segment 6 bases; nucleotides outside the gene matches: 8. CDR3 sequence: CARAFLTSGSEQYF. CDR3 nucleotide sequence: TGTGCCAGAGCTTTCTTGACTAGCGGGAGCGAGCAGTACTTC.

The genes are TRBV2 and TRBJ2-1; TRBD2 matches at 10 bases. This CDR3 is 14 amino acids long. Germline V gene data show CDR1 as SNHLY and CDR2 as FYNNEI. V was pared by 5 bases and J by 10 bases, with 8 bases of the junction left unmatched. CDR3 bases: TGTGCCAGCAGTCCCCGTGAGACTAGCGGGGAGCAGTTCTTC. Translating gives CASSPRETSGEQFF.

This clone is medium-sized (0.01 to 0.1%). The chain employs TRBV5-1 and TRBJ2-1; 11 positions match TRBD2. The CDR3 totals 16 residues. With V trimmed by 3 bases and J by 4 bases, 6 bases remained unmatched. The germline V gene has CDR1 SGHRS and CDR2 YFSETQ. The CDR3 nucleotides read TGCGCCAGCAGCTCCCCTCTAGCGGGGGGTTACAATGAGCAGTTCTTC. It encodes CASSSPLAGGYNEQFF.

V and J are TRBV10-3 and TRBJ1-2; no definite D call. Germline CDR1 ENHRY, CDR2 SYGVKD. This CDR3 is 15 amino acids long. Trimming pared 2 bases from V and 8 bases from J, leaving 18 bases between. CDR3 DNA: TGTGCCATCAGTGAGCAGCGAGGGAGCCAAGGAGGCTACACCTTC. It is translated as CAISEQRGSQGGYTF.

A single count supports this clone. This chain links TRBV10-3 with TRBJ1-5; 7 positions agree with TRBD1. V lost 4 bases, J lost 4 bases, and 4 bases stayed unmatched. This CDR3 region has 14 residues. Germline CDR1 is ENHRY and CDR2 is SYGVKD. CDR3 in DNA: TGTGCCATCAGTGGCTCGGGACAGAATCAGCCCCAGCATTTT. The encoded protein is CAISGSGQNQPQHF.

V gene TRBV5-1 combines with J gene TRBJ2-3; 7 bases line up with TRBD2. CDR1 and CDR2 from the germline V gene are SGHRS and YFSETQ. This CDR3 is built from 15 residues. Trimming removed 0 bases from V and 0 bases from J; junction bases left unmatched: 1. The CDR3 DNA follows: TGCGCCAGCAGCTTGGTGACTAGCAGCACAGATACGCAGTATTTT. It translates to CASSLVTSSTDTQYF.

The rearrangement links TRBV6-2 or TRBV6-3 to TRBJ1-5; D gene ambiguous. The CDR3 extends over 15 amino acids. Trimming took off 6 bases at V and 5 bases at J, with 17 bases between the two ends. Per germline, CDR1 MNHEY and CDR2 SVGEGT. CDR3 DNA sequence: TGTGCCAGCAGCCCGGGGAGCGGTTGGGATCAGCCCCAGCATTTT. Protein product: CASSPGSGWDQPQHF.

This clone has only a few counts. The CDR3 bases are TGTGCCAGTAGTACCACAGGTTGGAACACTGAAGCTTTCTTT. Amino acids: CASSTTGWNTEAFF. The chain employs TRBV19 and TRBJ1-1; a weak D match, TRBD1 (5 bases). Trimming took 4 bases from V and 1 from J, leaving 10 bases between them. The germline V gene has CDR1 LNHDA and CDR2 SQIVND (reference sequence). The CDR3 length is 14 residues.

This clone was found once. The CDR3 loop is CASSVMTSRYTDTQYF. Here the CDR3 DNA reads TGTGCCAGCAGTGTTATGACTAGCAGGTACACAGATACGCAGTATTTT. The J gene is TRBJ2-3, the V gene TRBV2; TRBD2 agrees at 7 bases. This CDR3 is built from 16 residues. V dropped 4 bases and J dropped 2; count of bases not matched to a gene: 9. Germline V gene lookup returns CDR1 SNHLY and CDR2 FYNNEI.

The chain has TRBV12-5 and TRBJ2-7; perhaps TRBD1 as D (6 bases). Germline V gene data show CDR1 as LGHNT and CDR2 as FRNRAP. This CDR3 spans 16 amino acids. V lost 6 bases and J lost 2, with 20 bases in between. CDR3: CASGLGQLGFTYEQYF. The CDR3 DNA sequence: TGTGCTAGTGGCTTAGGACAGTTGGGGTTCACCTACGAGCAGTACTTC.

The chain combines TRBV28 with TRBJ2-7, with 8 positions matching TRBD1. The CDR3 is 16 residues long. Germline V CDR1 and CDR2: MDHEN, SYDVKM. V lost 5 bases to trimming and J lost 3 bases; unmatched junction nucleotides: 12. CDR3 loop: CASSVRRTGSRYEQYF. DNA of the CDR3: TGTGCCAGCAGTGTTCGACGGACAGGGAGCCGCTACGAGCAGTACTTC.

The chain links TRBV5-1 to TRBJ2-3; D unresolved. Germline assignment: CDR1 SGHRS and CDR2 YFSETQ. The CDR3 runs to 12 residues. The V end lost 2 bases, the J end lost 4 bases, and 5 bases lay between the germline ends. CDR3 in amino acids: CASSFIADTQYF. Here the CDR3 DNA reads TGCGCCAGCAGCTTCATAGCAGATACGCAGTATTTT.

This clone turned up a few times. This chain joins TRBV7-9 and TRBJ2-7; D possibly corresponds to TRBD2 (5 bases). The CDR3 contains 12 residues. CDR1 SEHNR and CDR2 FQNEAQ come from the germline V gene (reference sequence). Trimming removed 1 base from V and 11 bases from J, with 12 bases in between. The CDR3 nucleotides read TGTGCCAGCAGCTTAGAAGGTCGGGGAAAGTACTTC. The encoded protein is CASSLEGRGKYF.

The chain couples TRBV7-2 to TRBJ2-5; TRBD2 is a possible D gene (5 bases). There are 13 residues in the CDR3. Trimming took off 3 bases at V and 5 bases at J, with 10 bases between the two ends. CDR1 SGHTA and CDR2 FQGNSA come from the germline V gene. The CDR3 DNA follows: TGTGCCAGCAGCTTCGGGGTTGTGGAGACCCAGTACTTC. Translated: CASSFGVVETQYF.

This clone was picked up a small number of times. CDR3 nucleotides: TGTGCCTGTGCCGTGGGGGGAGGGTGGAATGAGCAGTTCTTC. Its protein product is CACAVGGGWNEQFF. The V gene is TRBV19, the J gene TRBJ2-1, with 7 bases matching TRBD2. The V gene's germline CDR1 is LNHDA and CDR2 SQIVND (reference sequence). The CDR3 consists of 14 residues. J gave up 7 bases and V 11 bases, and 14 bases lay outside the gene matches.

In this sample, this clone turned up a few times. V usage is TRBV5-1 and J usage is TRBJ2-7; 9 bases are shared with TRBD1. CDR1 SGHRS and CDR2 YFSETQ come from the germline V gene. Germline trimming cut 4 bases from V and 2 bases from J; bases unmatched to any gene: 7. The CDR3 length is 15 residues. In DNA, the CDR3 is TGCGCCAGCAGCCCGACAGGGGGACTCACCTACGAGCAGTACTTC. Amino acid sequence: CASSPTGGLTYEQYF.

The J gene is TRBJ2-7, the V gene TRBV24-1; TRBD1 matches at 9 bases. CDR3 length: 15 residues. Germline CDR1 reads KGHDR; CDR2 reads SFDVKD. V was pared by 8 bases and J by 1 base, with 8 bases of the junction left unmatched. This CDR3 is CATTGQDRGSYEQYF. The CDR3 DNA is TGTGCCACCACCGGACAGGACAGGGGTTCCTACGAGCAGTACTTC.